These T cell receptor beta chains were read from a single sample in a study of blood T cell repertoires in COVID-19. Here immunoSEQ multiplex PCR was the method, and the copy in TCRdb shows in-frame clones only, minus some. The data hold roughly 380,000 clones, with about 85% observed a single time. Sequenced sample: peripheral blood. All receptors come from a woman aged 18-35 years with acute or convalescent COVID-19. Each CDR3 is given with its conserved first and last residue. A D gene is named only where the DNA matches it firmly. Some rows mark clone size as missing; the rest say once, few, many or name a class of expanded clone.

d_call	v_call	j_call	clone_size	cdr3_aa	cdr3_nt
.	TRBV4-2	TRBJ2-2	.	CASSQDPDRINTGELFF	TGTGCCAGCAGCCAAGATCCTGACAGAATTAACACCGGGGAGCTGTTTTTT
.	TRBV5-4	TRBJ1-3	.	CASSLGADPSGNTIYF	TGTGCCAGCAGCTTGGGGGCAGACCCCTCTGGAAACACCATATATTTT
TRBD2	TRBV7-9	TRBJ2-1	.	CASSFSTSGSLFGDNEQFF	TGTGCCAGCAGCTTTTCGACTAGCGGGAGTTTATTTGGGGACAATGAGCAGTTCTTC
.	TRBV5-1	TRBJ1-1	.	CASSLQGRNTEAFF	TGCGCCAGCAGCTTACAGGGTCGGAACACTGAAGCTTTCTTT
TRBD1	TRBV6-6	TRBJ1-2	.	CASTSGTGHYGYTF	TGTGCCAGCACTTCGGGGACAGGCCACTATGGCTACACCTTC
.	TRBV4-2	TRBJ1-1	.	CASSPAGSGTEAFF	TGTGCCAGCAGTCCGGCGGGAAGTGGCACTGAAGCTTTCTTT
.	TRBV9	TRBJ1-3	.	CASSDGLLSSGNTIYF	TGTGCCAGCTCAGACGGACTCCTGAGCTCTGGAAACACCATATATTTT
TRBD1	TRBV15	TRBJ2-7	.	CATSGPGQRSEQYF	TGTGCCACCAGCGGACCGGGACAGAGGAGTGAGCAGTACTTC
TRBD1	TRBV11-2	TRBJ2-7	.	CASSLYPRDRSYEQYF	TGTGCCAGCAGCTTATACCCCCGGGACAGGTCCTACGAGCAGTACTTC
.	TRBV10-3	TRBJ2-1	.	CAISGGRVSNEQFF	TGTGCCATCAGTGGGGGCAGGGTGTCCAATGAGCAGTTCTTC
.	TRBV19	TRBJ2-1	.	CATLGVDEQFF	TGTGCCACCTTGGGAGTCGATGAGCAGTTCTTC
TRBD1	TRBV5-1	TRBJ2-1	many	CASSERTGGNEQFF	TGCGCCAGCAGCGAACGGACAGGGGGCAATGAGCAGTTCTTC
TRBD2	TRBV4-1	TRBJ2-1	.	CASSPRGLAVYNEQFF	TGCGCCAGCAGCCCGAGGGGACTAGCGGTCTACAATGAGCAGTTCTTC
.	TRBV15	TRBJ1-5	.	CATSRQGGSNQPQHF	TGTGCCACCAGCAGACAGGGAGGTAGCAATCAGCCCCAGCATTTT
.	TRBV19	TRBJ1-4	.	CASSILPQGYATNEKLFF	TGTGCCAGTAGTATTCTTCCTCAGGGGTATGCAACTAATGAAAAACTGTTTTTT
.	TRBV5-1	TRBJ1-4	few	CASSQDGHNEKLFF	TGCGCCAGCAGCCAGGATGGCCATAATGAAAAACTGTTTTTT
TRBD2	TRBV2	TRBJ2-3	.	CASRAQGTSGVKADTQYF	TGTGCCAGCAGAGCCCAAGGGACTAGCGGGGTAAAGGCAGATACGCAGTATTTT
TRBD1	TRBV2	TRBJ1-2	.	CASSASDRGPGYTF	TGTGCCAGCAGCGCCTCGGACAGGGGGCCTGGCTACACCTTC
.	TRBV10-3	TRBJ1-1	.	CAVRGRGNTEAFF	TGTGCCGTGAGGGGGAGGGGGAACACTGAAGCTTTCTTT
TRBD1	TRBV28	TRBJ1-2	.	CASSPGQGYGYTF	TGTGCCAGCAGTCCGGGACAGGGCTATGGCTACACCTTC
.	TRBV2	TRBJ1-1	.	CASIDIGHALSTEAFF	TGTGCCAGCATCGACATCGGACACGCGCTTTCGACTGAAGCTTTCTTT
TRBD1	TRBV28	TRBJ1-2	.	CASSPGTGPYGYTF	TGTGCCAGCAGTCCCGGGACAGGGCCCTATGGCTACACCTTC
TRBD1	TRBV5-6	TRBJ1-1	.	CASSWDRSGLEAFF	TGTGCCAGCAGCTGGGACAGGAGCGGGCTTGAAGCTTTCTTT
TRBD1	TRBV12-3/TRBV12-4	TRBJ1-2	.	CASSHRQGGYTF	TGTGCCAGCAGTCACAGACAGGGTGGCTACACCTTC
TRBD2	TRBV2	TRBJ2-5	.	CASRLAGGIETQYF	TGTGCCAGCCGGTTAGCGGGAGGGATAGAGACCCAGTACTTC
TRBD1	TRBV27	TRBJ2-1	.	CASSEDRAGYNEQFF	TGTGCCAGCAGTGAGGACAGGGCAGGATACAATGAGCAGTTCTTC
.	TRBV9	TRBJ1-1	.	CASSGQVDTEAFF	TGTGCCAGCAGCGGACAGGTAGACACTGAAGCTTTCTTT
.	TRBV27	TRBJ1-6	few	CASSTLNDGNSPLHF	TGTGCCAGCAGTACCCTCAACGACGGGAATTCACCCCTCCACTTT
TRBD1	TRBV7-8	TRBJ1-6	.	CASSLKQDRDEANSPLHF	TGTGCCAGCAGCTTAAAACAGGACAGGGATGAAGCTAATTCACCCCTCCACTTT
.	TRBV19	TRBJ1-1	.	CASSMKGEVTEAFF	TGTGCCAGTAGTATGAAGGGGGAAGTCACTGAAGCTTTCTTT
.	TRBV28	TRBJ1-5	.	CASRAGNQPQHF	TGTGCCAGCAGGGCAGGGAATCAGCCCCAGCATTTT
.	TRBV6-6	TRBJ1-1	.	CASSYSGSDEAFF	TGTGCCAGCAGTTACTCCGGGTCTGATGAAGCTTTCTTT
.	TRBV24-1	TRBJ2-3	.	CATSDTGVADTQYF	TGTGCCACCAGTGATACGGGTGTTGCAGATACGCAGTATTTT
TRBD1	TRBV2	TRBJ1-5	.	CASSEETGGQPQHF	TGTGCCAGCAGTGAAGAGACAGGGGGACAGCCCCAGCATTTT
.	TRBV12-3/TRBV12-4	TRBJ1-1	.	CASSFGRATEAFF	TGTGCCAGCAGTTTCGGCAGGGCAACTGAAGCTTTCTTT
TRBD2	TRBV3-1/TRBV3-2	TRBJ2-3	many	CASSQGTAGGQDTQYF	TGTGCCAGCAGCCAAGGGACAGCGGGGGGGCAAGATACGCAGTATTTT
.	TRBV7-6	TRBJ2-3	few	CASSPNPAGTDTDTQYF	TGTGCCAGCAGCCCCAACCCCGCGGGGACCGACACAGATACGCAGTATTTT
.	TRBV21-1	TRBJ2-1	.	CASNPITGSGEQFF	TGTGCCAGCAACCCCATAACAGGCTCCGGTGAGCAGTTCTTC
.	TRBV7-2	TRBJ1-5	.	CASSLKGDQPQHF	TGTGCCAGCAGCTTGAAGGGGGATCAGCCCCAGCATTTT
TRBD1	TRBV29-1	TRBJ2-7	.	CSADFPGQGSRSYEQYF	TGCAGCGCTGATTTCCCGGGACAGGGGTCTCGCTCCTACGAGCAGTACTTC
.	TRBV19	TRBJ1-5	.	CASKGGKTPYQPQHF	TGTGCCAGTAAGGGGGGGAAGACTCCCTATCAGCCCCAGCATTTT